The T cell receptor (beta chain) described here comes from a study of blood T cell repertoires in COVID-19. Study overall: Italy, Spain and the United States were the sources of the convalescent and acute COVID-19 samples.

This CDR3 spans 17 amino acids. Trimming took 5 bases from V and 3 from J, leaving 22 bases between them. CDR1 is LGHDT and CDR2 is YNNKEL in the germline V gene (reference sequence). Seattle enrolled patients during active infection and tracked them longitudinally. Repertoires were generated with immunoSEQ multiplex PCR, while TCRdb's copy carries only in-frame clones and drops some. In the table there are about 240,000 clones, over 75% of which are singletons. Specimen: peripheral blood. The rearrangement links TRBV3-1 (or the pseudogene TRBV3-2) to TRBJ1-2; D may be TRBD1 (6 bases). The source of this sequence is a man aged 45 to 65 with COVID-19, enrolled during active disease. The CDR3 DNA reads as TGTGCCAGCAGCTCCATAAATCCCCGGGACACCCACTATGGCTACACCTTC. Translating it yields CASSSINPRDTHYGYTF.